This T cell receptor (beta chain) was found in a study of neurological immune-mediated disorders. The CDR3 is 15 residues long. The germline V gene has CDR1 SGHRS and CDR2 YFSETQ. V was trimmed by 0 bases and J by 5 bases, leaving 14 bases between them. TCRdb re-called the 5' RACE reads through MiXCR, storing one row per CDR3 protein. The sample lists about 46,000 distinct CDR3 sequences; approximately 3% were seen once. This clonotype was seen a few times. The sequence was collected from a woman aged 50 to 60 with multiple sclerosis. The chain carries TRBV5-1 and TRBJ1-1; TRBD1 is a possible D gene (5 bases). The sequenced material came from PBMCs. The CDR3 region is CASSLAPQGRTEAFF. DNA for the CDR3: TGCGCCAGCAGCTTGGCCCCCCAGGGCCGTACTGAAGCTTTCTTT.